The source of this TCR beta chain is a study of Tregs in tolerant kidney transplant recipients. Study information: CD4+CD25+CD127- cells came from approximately three-day belatacept mixed lymphocyte reactions, some with roughly 5-day graft donor restimulation. Antibodies separated recipient from donor cells.

The CDR3 sequence is 12 residues long. Germline CDR1 and CDR2: ENHRY and SYGVKD. V lost 8 bases to trimming and J lost 4 bases, with 11 bases between them. Of note for this clone: Antigen specificity is unknown.

TCRdb's copy holds only in-frame clones and misses some; the assay was immunoSEQ multiplex PCR. The data show some 15,000 clones, about 57% seen once. The sample taken for sequencing was Tregs from blood cultured with allogeneic cells. The V call is TRBV10-3, the J call TRBJ1-2; weak D call: TRBD1 (5 bases). This clonotype was sampled from a human donor in good health. The CDR3 here is CAIWGGGYGYTF. The CDR3 DNA follows: TGTGCCATCTGGGGGGGAGGCTATGGCTACACCTTC.